The 15 T cell receptor beta chains below all came from one sample that was sequenced in a study of cytomegalovirus exposure and HLA in healthy donors. The PCR was carried out with 60 Vbeta primers and 13 Jbeta primers. Using immunoSEQ multiplex PCR, the repertoire was profiled, and TCRdb retains in-frame clones only, with some absent. This sample has more than 90,000 clones, with 65% to 75% found just once. The sample was PBMCs. Source of these receptors: a man in his thirties or forties in good health and CMV-seropositive.

This clone occurred a few times. The chain's CDR3 is CASSLKWGQGTTYEQYF. The CDR3 nucleotides are TGTGCCAGCAGTTTAAAGTGGGGGCAGGGGACTACCTACGAGCAGTACTTC. V and J are TRBV27 and TRBJ2-7; D might be TRBD2 (7 bases). The CDR3 is 17 amino acids. V lost 2 bases and J lost 2, with 19 bases in between. Germline V gene sequence: CDR1 MNHEY, CDR2 SMNVEV (reference sequence).

A single count supports this clone. This rearrangement joins TRBV5-1 to TRBJ1-2, with D uncertain. The V and J ends lost 0 bases and 0 bases respectively, with 6 bases between them. Germline CDR1 and CDR2: SGHRS and YFSETQ. This CDR3 is 14 amino acids long. DNA for the CDR3: TGCGCCAGCAGCTTGGCCGTAACTAACTATGGCTACACCTTC. This codes for CASSLAVTNYGYTF.

Turning to this clone: At one end the junction does not follow the germline gene, possibly because of a read error. This sequence joins TRBV15 and TRBJ1-2, with 8 positions matching TRBD1. This CDR3 has 16 amino acids. Looked up from germline, CDR1 is LNHNV and CDR2 is YYDKDF (reference sequence). In nucleotides, the CDR3 is TGTGCCACCAGCAGAGACAACGGCCCAGGGGGCTATGGCTACCCCTTC. This sequence encodes CATSRDNGPGGYGYPF.

The V call is TRBV13, the J call TRBJ2-1; D is perhaps TRBD1 (5 bases). The CDR3 runs to 15 residues. Trimming took 4 bases from V and 7 from J, leaving 17 bases between them. The germline gives CDR1 PRHDT, CDR2 FYEKMQ (reference sequence). CDR3 loop: CASSSGTTAGNEQFF. In DNA form, the CDR3 reads TGTGCCAGCAGCTCTGGAACGACAGCCGGGAATGAGCAGTTCTTC.

The chain recombines TRBV6-5 with TRBJ1-1; unclear D gene. The CDR3 consists of 15 residues. Germline V gives CDR1 MNHEY, CDR2 SVGAGI. The ends were cut back, 6 bases at V and 1 base at J, with 15 bases in the middle. The CDR3 sequence: CASSYGPGRNTEAFF. CDR3 nucleotides: TGTGCCAGCAGCTACGGCCCGGGGAGGAACACTGAAGCTTTCTTT.

To note about this clone: Since a far larger clone is one base different, this is likely a read error. The chain employs TRBV7-9 and TRBJ2-1; TRBD1 agrees at 9 bases. CDR3 length: 15 residues. V shed 3 bases, J shed 5 bases, and the junction held 5 bases outside the gene matches. Per the germline V gene, CDR1 is SEHNR and CDR2 is FQNEAQ (reference sequence). The CDR3 nucleotides read TGTGCCAGCAGCTTGGGGGACAGGGCCCACAATGAGCAGTTCTTC. Encoded protein: CASSLGDRAHNEQFF.

The V call is TRBV5-1, the J call TRBJ1-4; D is unresolved. Trimming pared 0 bases from V and 4 bases from J, leaving 10 bases between. Germline V gene lookup returns CDR1 SGHRS and CDR2 YFSETQ. The CDR3 is 15 amino acids. CDR3 protein: CASSLDGSLNEKLFF. In DNA, the CDR3 is TGCGCCAGCAGCTTGGATGGGAGCCTTAATGAAAAACTGTTTTTT.

V and J are TRBV7-6 and TRBJ2-1, with TRBD2 as a possible D gene (6 bases). The germline V gene has CDR1 SGHVS and CDR2 FNYEAQ. The CDR3 has 15 amino acids. Trimming took off 4 bases at V and 12 bases at J, with 22 bases between the two ends. CDR3 residues: CASSYGTRLYDGQFF. CDR3 DNA: TGTGCCAGCAGCTACGGGACTCGCCTTTATGATGGGCAGTTCTTC.

The chain combines TRBV5-1 with TRBJ2-1, with 7 bases fitting TRBD1. The CDR3 spans 14 residues. V lost 4 bases to trimming and J lost 8 bases; unmatched junction nucleotides: 9. Germline lookup yields CDR1 SGHRS and CDR2 YFSETQ. CDR3 nucleotides: TGCGCCAGCAGCGGGATCACAGGGGTGGATGAGCAGTTCTTC. Its translation is CASSGITGVDEQFF.

This chain uses TRBV27 with TRBJ1-1; TRBD1 aligns across 9 bases. This CDR3 spans 14 amino acids. Germline V gives CDR1 MNHEY, CDR2 SMNVEV (reference sequence). Trimming at V came to 1 base and at J to 6 bases, leaving 3 bases not matched to a gene. CDR3 DNA sequence: TGTGCCAGCAGTTTATATCGGACAGGGGCTGAAGCTTTCTTT. Its translation is CASSLYRTGAEAFF.

This rearrangement joins TRBV2 to TRBJ1-1; D gene unclear. Trimming left V 3 bases short and J 4 bases short, with 9 bases between. Germline V CDR1 and CDR2: SNHLY, FYNNEI. The CDR3 sequence is 13 residues long. The CDR3 sequence: CASSDQEGTEAFF. The DNA for the CDR3 is TGTGCCAGCAGTGATCAGGAAGGCACTGAAGCTTTCTTT.

The V gene is TRBV29-1, the J gene TRBJ2-7, with TRBD2 matching 10 bases. The junction had 11 bases not matched to a gene; V was cut back by 6 bases and J by 6 bases. Germline CDR1 SQVTM, CDR2 ANQGSEA. The CDR3 covers 14 residues. The CDR3 loop is CSVGRGTSVSEQYF. In DNA, the CDR3 is TGCAGCGTGGGCCGAGGGACTAGCGTCTCCGAGCAGTACTTC.

This chain uses TRBV12-5 with TRBJ2-3, with D hard to call. The CDR3 spans 12 residues. V dropped 1 base and J dropped 5 bases, with 4 bases sitting between them. Germline V gene sequence: CDR1 LGHNT, CDR2 FRNRAP. This chain's CDR3 is CASGLERDTQYF. The CDR3 DNA is TGTGCTAGTGGTTTGGAGAGAGATACGCAGTATTTT.

This chain connects TRBV6-1 to TRBJ2-3; D is unclear. V lost 4 bases and J lost 0, with 14 bases in between. CDR1 is MNHNS and CDR2 is SASEGT in the germline V gene. The CDR3 is 16 amino acids. The CDR3 DNA is TGTGCCAGCAGTGTATCGACGGAGAGTAGCACAGATACGCAGTATTTT. It encodes CASSVSTESSTDTQYF.

The genes are TRBV10-1 and TRBJ1-2; unclear D gene. This CDR3 is 13 amino acids long. Germline V gives CDR1 WNHNN, CDR2 SYGVQD (reference sequence). Trimming pared 2 bases from V and 4 bases from J, leaving 8 bases between. CDR3 bases: TGCGCCAGCAGTGAGGACGGCGGCTATGGCTACACCTTC. Protein sequence: CASSEDGGYGYTF.